The rows below give T cell receptor beta chains drawn from one sample of a study of blood T cells in healthy people across ages. TCRdb re-called the 5' RACE reads through MiXCR, storing one row per CDR3 protein. This table holds around 800,000 distinct CDR3 sequences, around 62% found once. The sample was blood. These receptor sequences come from a man in his thirties or forties in good health. Each CDR3 is given with its conserved first and last residue. The D gene is left open where the match is weak. Clone sizes are given selectively: once, few, many, or a class where the clone is expanded.

v_gene	d_gene	abundance	j_gene	CDR3aa
TRBV6-1	NA	NA	TRBJ2-4	CASRGAAKNIQYF
TRBV4-2	NA	NA	TRBJ1-2	CASSQESGRIDYGYTF
TRBV7-3	TRBD1	NA	TRBJ2-1	CASSLIAPHRGKYAYNEQFF
TRBV20-1	NA	NA	TRBJ2-1	CSARNRAFYNEQFF
TRBV4-2	NA	NA	TRBJ2-5	CASSPSWGEMETQYF
TRBV5-1	NA	few	TRBJ2-5	CASRATQETQYF
TRBV14	TRBD2	NA	NA	CASSQEERGAYEQYF
TRBV7-9	TRBD2	NA	TRBJ2-1	CASSSAGLASQFF
TRBV18	NA	NA	TRBJ2-7	CASSPGTSGAQYF
TRBV6-1	NA	NA	NA	CASSEATTVPSYEQYF
TRBV7-2	NA	few	TRBJ1-4	CASSVTGEKLFF
TRBV29-1	NA	NA	TRBJ2-1	CSAGIDYYNEQFF
TRBV12-3/TRBV12-4	TRBD1	NA	TRBJ2-5	CASSFGDRGLGETQYF
TRBV18	NA	once	TRBJ2-3	CASSPGNSGTDTQYF
TRBV10-3	NA	once	TRBJ2-3	CAISVKRSPTDTQYF
TRBV30	NA	NA	NA	CAWSPQETQYF
TRBV7-3	TRBD1	once	TRBJ2-1	CAGSMTGTGAYNEQFF
TRBV20-1	NA	NA	TRBJ1-2	CSARNLDGGGYGYTF
TRBV12-3/TRBV12-4	NA	many	TRBJ2-3	CASTPLGDIDTQYF
TRBV28	NA	NA	TRBJ2-5	CASSFGTQETQYF
TRBV7-7	NA	NA	TRBJ2-1	CASSLSPDTYNEQFF
TRBV9	TRBD1	NA	TRBJ2-7	CASSRQGIAYEQYF
TRBV20-1	NA	NA	TRBJ2-7	CSARPNPSDSYEQYF
TRBV15	NA	few	TRBJ2-7	CATSSVGDPQVYEQYF
TRBV4-1	NA	NA	TRBJ1-2	CASSWTEFYGYTF
TRBV9	NA	NA	TRBJ1-2	CASSAHGGYTF
TRBV4-2	TRBD1	NA	TRBJ1-1	CASSQETGRNTEAFF
TRBV7-2	TRBD1	NA	TRBJ2-4	CASSLAQGAGDIQYF
TRBV6-6	TRBD1	NA	NA	CASSRSRDRVYEQYF
TRBV9	TRBD2	few	TRBJ2-3	CASRPTGGALTDTQYF
TRBV30	NA	NA	TRBJ2-3	CAWSSGASTDTQYF
TRBV12-3/TRBV12-4	TRBD1	NA	TRBJ2-7	CASSLVGTGYSEQYF
TRBV6-6	NA	few	TRBJ1-4	CASSSPRGVGEKLFF
TRBV20-1	NA	NA	TRBJ1-1	CSASDQWGTEAFF
TRBV15	NA	NA	TRBJ2-3	CATSRKPQGTQYF
TRBV6-2/TRBV6-3	NA	NA	TRBJ1-2	CASSYSGRAYGYTF
TRBV6-6	TRBD1	NA	TRBJ1-5	CASRGQGAISNQPQHF
TRBV6-2/TRBV6-3	NA	NA	TRBJ2-1	CASSHYGNEQFF
TRBV21-1	NA	NA	TRBJ2-5	CASSNGRPQETQYF
TRBV7-2	TRBD1	NA	TRBJ1-2	CASSPGDRLGYTF
TRBV28	NA	NA	TRBJ1-5	CASRNGEGVLRQPQHF
TRBV20-1	TRBD1	NA	TRBJ2-1	CSARSTGEFF
TRBV7-2	TRBD1	NA	TRBJ2-2	CASSYRQGNTGELFF
TRBV29-1	TRBD1	NA	TRBJ2-7	CSVRTGLYEQYF
TRBV7-9	NA	NA	TRBJ1-1	CASIPSRFLNTEAFF
TRBV12-3/TRBV12-4	NA	NA	TRBJ1-2	CASSLMGYGYTF
TRBV25-1	NA	few	TRBJ2-2	CASSGGNTGELFF
TRBV20-1	NA	NA	TRBJ2-5	CSASDGEQYF